Shown below are 2 T cell receptor beta chains from a single sample sequenced in a study of OX40 agonist ivuxolimab in advanced cancers. Receptor amplification or capture employed the immunoSEQ multiplex PCR assay. In TCRdb, the immuneACCESS table is reduced to in-frame sequences with V and J assigned. These tables do not hold every clone; where another copy was compared, an unresolved V gene accounts for under half, and the others remain unexplained. Counted in this sample were about 46,000 clones; 82% of them appeared once. The ten biggest clones cover around 2% of the sample. The sequencing here drew on CD4+ or CD8+ T cells sorted from blood, taken in a trial of the OX40 agonist ivuxolimab. Receptor source: an adult with an advanced solid tumor such as melanoma, head and neck, liver or kidney cancer.

The chain joins TRBV12-5 to TRBJ1-1, with 8 nucleotides matching TRBD1. Germline trimming cut 5 bases from V and 5 bases from J; bases unmatched to any gene: 13. Looked up from germline, CDR1 is LGHNT and CDR2 is FRNRAP. The CDR3 sequence is 16 residues long. CDR3 coding DNA: TGTGCTAGTGGTCCTGGACAGGGCGGAACTAGTACTGAAGCTTTCTTT. Its translation: CASGPGQGGTSTEAFF.

V is TRBV6-1 and J is TRBJ2-7; no firm D call. V was shortened by 2 bases and J by 6 bases, with 20 bases between the two germline ends. This CDR3 is built from 16 residues. Germline V gene lookup returns CDR1 MNHNS and CDR2 SASEGT. As DNA, the CDR3 is TGTGCCAGCAGTGAAATGATCCGGGCAACCCGAAGCGAGCAGTACTTC. Protein product: CASSEMIRATRSEQYF.